This TCR beta chain was profiled in a study of response to subunit inactivated influenza vaccine. Remarks on this clonotype: Its antigen is unknown.

A single record per CDR3 protein comes from TCRdb applying MiXCR to the RT-PCR reads. This table holds approximately 680,000 distinct CDR3 sequences, 15% to 19% found once. V was pared by 8 bases and J by 0 bases, with 13 bases between. This CDR3 has 14 residues. Per the germline V gene, CDR1 is ENHRY and CDR2 is SYGVKD. Study-wide results and limits: There was a suggestion from the authors that each seasonal influenza vaccination recruits few new T cells.

The sequenced sample was PBMCs from blood, obtained approximately 12 days after vaccination. The chain is built from TRBV10-3 and TRBJ1-1; D remains unclear. The sequence came from a middle-aged man who received an inactivated influenza vaccine. CDR3 region: CAIQEGGLNTEAFF. The CDR3 DNA is TGTGCCATCCAGGAGGGAGGCTTGAACACTGAAGCTTTCTTT.